This TCR beta chain was recorded in a study of neurological immune-mediated disorders. Study-wide results and limits: HTLV-1-associated myelopathy led in TCR clonal expansion, while multiple sclerosis ranked lowest, below healthy controls.

Time point indicated: longitudinal time-point 2. The unsorted libraries were prepared from 2 million PBMCs (stored at -80 C). This clonotype was observed at least ten times. The antigen remains unidentified. Germline V CDR1 and CDR2: SGHRS, YFSETQ. The CDR3 sequence is 15 residues long. Trimming removed 6 bases from V and 0 bases from J, with 13 bases in between. 5'RACE generated cDNA with 10-nucleotide random UMIs. In every sequencing run, more than 170 million TCR-beta sequences were generated from 15-18 subjects. TCRdb processed the 5' RACE reads anew with MiXCR; each CDR3 protein has one entry. The data show about 90,000 distinct CDR3 sequences, with around 13% seen just once and roughly 5% held by the top ten.

The sequenced material came from PBMCs. The clonotype comes from a female donor with HTLV-1-associated myelopathy (HAM/TSP). This chain uses TRBV5-1 with TRBJ1-3; D remains unclear. The CDR3 DNA reads TGCGCCAGCACTTACGGGCTCGACTCTGGAAACACCATATATTTT. Amino acids: CASTYGLDSGNTIYF. The full variable domain, completed using reference TRBV5-1 and TRBJ1-3, is KAGVTQTPRYLIKTRGQQVTLSCSPISGHRSVSWYQQTPGQGLQFLFEYFSETQRNKGNFPGRFSGRQFSNSRSEMNVSTLELGDSALYLCASTYGLDSGNTIYFGEGSWLTVV.